Sequencing of this T cell receptor beta chain was carried out in a study of T cells in Graves' hyperthyroidism and ophthalmopathy. This clonotype was observed at least ten times. What it binds is unknown. Germline V gene sequence: CDR1 DFQATT, CDR2 SNEGSKA (reference sequence). There are 16 residues in the CDR3. V lost 0 bases to trimming and J lost 0 bases; unmatched junction nucleotides: 5. The PBMCs were taken from more than 8 ml of fresh peripheral blood. RNA transcripts provided the source from which TCR beta CDR3 regions were amplified. When the TCR CDR3 underwent first-round RT-PCR, the HTBI primer set was used. TCRdb redid the calling of the multiplex PCR reads with MiXCR, one entry per CDR3 protein. The repertoire includes 460,000 or so distinct CDR3 sequences, approximately 15% of them detected once, and roughly 17% sits in the top ten. Whole-study findings and limits: The model's output predicted ophthalmopathy at a median of roughly seven months prior to onset.

The J gene is TRBJ2-7, the V gene TRBV20-1; 10 nucleotides agree with TRBD2. The receptor comes from a young woman with Graves' hyperthyroidism. The source material was blood. The CDR3, as DNA: TGCAGTGCTAGAGATCTTGGACTAGCGGACTCCTACGAGCAGTACTTC. Translated: CSARDLGLADSYEQYF.